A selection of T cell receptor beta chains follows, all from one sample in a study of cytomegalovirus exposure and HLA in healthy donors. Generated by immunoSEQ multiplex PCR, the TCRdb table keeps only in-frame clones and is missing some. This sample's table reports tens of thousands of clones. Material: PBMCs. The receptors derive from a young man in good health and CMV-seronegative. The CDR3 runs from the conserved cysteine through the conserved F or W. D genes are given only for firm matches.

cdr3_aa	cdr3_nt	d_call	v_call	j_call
CASSVFTRQGLRVYGYTF	TGTGCCAGCTCAGTTTTCACCAGGCAGGGGCTACGAGTTTATGGCTACACCTTC	NA	TRBV18	TRBJ1-2
CASSSRLDNEQFF	TGTGCCAGCAGCTCTCGACTAGACAATGAGCAGTTCTTC	NA	TRBV9	TRBJ2-1
CASSYIGTGTPGYTF	TGTGCCAGCAGTTACATAGGGACAGGGACCCCTGGCTACACCTTC	TRBD1	TRBV6-5	TRBJ1-2
CASTKPPGGYGYTF	TGTGCCAGCACCAAACCCCCAGGGGGGTATGGCTACACCTTC	TRBD1	TRBV5-6	TRBJ1-2
CASTYLGGTEAFF	TGCGCCAGCACCTACTTGGGGGGTACTGAAGCTTTCTTT	NA	TRBV5-1	TRBJ1-1
CASSLEQNQPQHF	TGTGCCAGCAGCTTAGAACAGAATCAGCCCCAGCATTTT	NA	TRBV7-9	TRBJ1-5
CASQGTLNTIYF	TGTGCCAGTCAGGGGACACTAAACACCATATATTTT	NA	TRBV19	TRBJ1-3
CASSFDGGETQYF	TGTGCCAGCAGCTTTGACGGCGGAGAGACCCAGTACTTC	NA	TRBV4-2	TRBJ2-5
CASSLEGRVQSYNEQFF	TGCGCCAGCAGCTTGGAGGGCAGGGTGCAATCCTACAATGAGCAGTTCTTC	NA	TRBV5-1	TRBJ2-1
CASSSTGEQYF	TGTGCCAGCAGCTCCACGGGCGAGCAGTACTTC	NA	TRBV7-6	TRBJ2-7
CASSPPGPGAGNTIYF	TGTGCCAGCTCACCACCGGGGCCCGGCGCTGGAAACACCATATATTTT	NA	TRBV18	TRBJ1-3
CASSLYYNRGDTEAFF	TGCGCCAGCAGCCTATATTATAATCGGGGAGACACTGAAGCTTTCTTT	NA	TRBV4-3	TRBJ1-1
CASSFDPPGRGLNTEAFF	TGCGCCAGCAGCTTCGACCCCCCGGGGAGGGGTCTGAACACTGAAGCTTTCTTT	NA	TRBV5-1	TRBJ1-1
CASSRLAGRNEQFF	TGCGCCAGCAGCAGACTAGCGGGAAGGAATGAGCAGTTCTTC	TRBD2	TRBV5-1	TRBJ2-1
CASSQMRGWENTEAFF	TGCGCCAGCAGCCAAATGAGGGGGTGGGAGAACACTGAAGCTTTCTTT	NA	TRBV4-3	TRBJ1-1
CAISEPTGEGAYEQYF	TGTGCCATCAGTGAGCCAACGGGAGAGGGGGCGTACGAGCAGTACTTC	NA	TRBV10-3	TRBJ2-7
CASSRGTAYYEQYF	TGTGCCAGCAGCCGGGGGACAGCTTACTACGAGCAGTACTTC	TRBD1	TRBV4-2	TRBJ2-7
CASSLPTDSNEKLFF	TGTGCCAGCTCCCTCCCGACAGACTCTAATGAAAAACTGTTTTTT	NA	TRBV18	TRBJ1-4
CAITSFSGNTIYF	TGTGCCATCACGTCCTTCTCTGGAAACACCATATATTTT	NA	TRBV10-3	TRBJ1-3
CSVVGTSQYF	TGCAGCGTTGTTGGGACATCGCAGTACTTC	NA	TRBV29-1	TRBJ2-7
CAWSVKGGSYGYTF	TGTGCCTGGAGTGTAAAGGGGGGGTCCTATGGCTACACCTTC	NA	TRBV30	TRBJ1-2
CASSMGQGLEQYF	TGTGCCAGTAGTATGGGACAGGGGCTCGAGCAGTACTTC	TRBD1	TRBV19	TRBJ2-7
CSDMTGLNTEAFF	TGCAGCGACATGACAGGGTTGAACACTGAAGCTTTCTTT	TRBD1	TRBV29-1	TRBJ1-1
CSVELRGREIYEQYF	TGCAGCGTTGAATTGCGTGGGAGAGAAATCTACGAGCAGTACTTC	NA	TRBV29-1	TRBJ2-7
CASTEGANTEAFF	TGTGCCAGCACGGAGGGGGCGAACACTGAAGCTTTCTTT	TRBD1	TRBV6-5	TRBJ1-1
CASSLDRLAGLSSYNEQFF	TGCGCCAGCAGCTTGGATAGACTAGCGGGCTTAAGCTCCTACAATGAGCAGTTCTTC	TRBD2	TRBV5-1	TRBJ2-1
CSGGPTETQYF	TGCAGCGGGGGGCCCACGGAGACCCAGTACTTC	NA	TRBV29-1	TRBJ2-5
CASSAAGLASTGELFF	TGTGCCAGCAGCGCGGCGGGACTAGCGAGCACCGGGGAGCTGTTTTTT	TRBD2	TRBV6-6	TRBJ2-2
CASSPPGQGIEQFF	TGCGCCAGCAGCCCTCCGGGACAGGGGATTGAGCAGTTCTTC	TRBD1	TRBV4-1	TRBJ2-1
CASSQEWGGRYITGELFF	TGTGCCAGCAGCCAAGAATGGGGGGGCCGGTACATCACCGGGGAGCTGTTTTTT	NA	TRBV4-2	TRBJ2-2
CASSLVGRAQGAYEQYF	TGTGCCAGCAGCTTAGTCGGGAGGGCCCAAGGGGCCTACGAGCAGTACTTC	TRBD2	TRBV5-4	TRBJ2-7
CAWSYATGGFNEQFF	TGTGCCTGGAGTTATGCGACAGGGGGCTTCAATGAGCAGTTCTTC	TRBD1	TRBV30	TRBJ2-1
CASSQASGGYGYTF	TGCGCCAGCAGCCAAGCATCCGGGGGCTATGGCTACACCTTC	NA	TRBV4-1	TRBJ1-2
CAITRQGNGYTF	TGTGCCATCACCCGACAGGGGAATGGCTACACCTTC	TRBD1	TRBV10-3	TRBJ1-2
CASSREGSNYGYTF	TGTGCCAGCAGTCGGGAGGGGTCGAACTATGGCTACACCTTC	NA	TRBV25-1	TRBJ1-2
CASRLEGQSQYF	TGCGCCAGCAGATTGGAGGGACAGTCGCAGTATTTT	NA	TRBV5-1	TRBJ2-3
CASRPSGSPGSEQFF	TGTGCCAGCAGACCTAGCGGGAGCCCGGGGAGTGAGCAGTTCTTC	TRBD2	TRBV27	TRBJ2-1
CSVEMGTLAGAADTQYF	TGCAGCGTTGAAATGGGGACCTTAGCGGGAGCGGCAGATACGCAGTATTTT	TRBD2	TRBV29-1	TRBJ2-3
CSVERVNTEAFF	TGCAGCGTTGAAAGAGTGAACACTGAAGCTTTCTTT	NA	TRBV29-1	TRBJ1-1
CASSQEGGIPYGYTF	TGCGCCAGCAGCCAAGAGGGGGGTATCCCCTATGGCTACACCTTC	NA	TRBV4-3	TRBJ1-2
CASSVGGRAGGNEQFF	TGTGCCAGCAGCGTAGGAGGTAGAGCGGGTGGAAATGAGCAGTTCTTC	NA	TRBV9	TRBJ2-1
CASSPTPMGHEQYF	TGTGCCAGCAGCCCGACCCCGATGGGGCACGAGCAGTACTTC	NA	TRBV7-6	TRBJ2-7
CAWREQGNEQFF	TGTGCCTGGAGGGAACAGGGCAATGAGCAGTTCTTC	NA	TRBV30	TRBJ2-1
CASSVGAGRGETQYF	TGTGCCAGCAGCGTAGGTGCGGGACGGGGGGAGACCCAGTACTTC	NA	TRBV9	TRBJ2-5
CASSVAQGVGSPLHF	TGTGCCAGCAGCGTAGCACAGGGGGTAGGTTCACCCCTCCACTTT	TRBD1	TRBV9	TRBJ1-6
CASSPLPGATHEQYF	TGCGCCAGCAGCCCCTTACCGGGAGCAACCCACGAGCAGTACTTC	NA	TRBV5-1	TRBJ2-7
CASSLRLGVLVGGYTF	TGTGCCAGCAGCTTGCGACTCGGGGTCCTGGTCGGCGGCTACACCTTC	NA	TRBV5-6	TRBJ1-2
CASSEAGGNYEQYF	TGTGCCAGCAGTGAGGCAGGGGGGAACTACGAGCAGTACTTC	NA	TRBV6-5	TRBJ2-7
CSVERGSGSEQYF	TGCAGCGTTGAAAGGGGGTCGGGATCCGAGCAGTACTTC	NA	TRBV29-1	TRBJ2-7
CASSQDRASTYEQYF	TGCGCCAGCAGCCAAGATAGGGCTAGCACCTACGAGCAGTACTTC	NA	TRBV4-3	TRBJ2-7
CSAGQGQETQYF	TGCAGCGCCGGGCAGGGACAGGAGACCCAGTACTTC	TRBD1	TRBV29-1	TRBJ2-5
CASSVAGGLQGNIQYF	TGTGCCAGCAGCGTAGCAGGTGGACTTCAAGGAAACATTCAGTACTTC	NA	TRBV9	TRBJ2-4